A selection of T cell receptor beta chains follows, all from one sample in a study of PD-1 blockade in mismatch repair-deficient tumors. Using immunoSEQ multiplex PCR, the repertoire was profiled, and TCRdb retains in-frame clones only, with some absent. The table lists some 100,000 clones, 70% to 85% of them singletons. Source: peripheral blood, taken 36 weeks after starting pembrolizumab. These TCRs come from an adult with mismatch repair-deficient cancer. Both conserved end residues are part of each CDR3. D genes are given only for firm matches. Clone size is given for some rows only: seen once, a few or many times, or a class if the clone is expanded.

V gene: TRBV6-1
J gene: TRBJ1-1
D gene: TRBD1
clone size: NA
CDR3 protein: CASSATGETEAFF
CDR3 DNA: TGTGCCAGCAGCGCCACAGGGGAAACTGAAGCTTTCTTT

V gene: TRBV28
J gene: TRBJ1-4
D gene: TRBD1
clone size: NA
CDR3 protein: CASNPLQSGTGHEKLFF
CDR3 DNA: TGTGCCAGCAATCCCCTCCAATCCGGGACAGGCCATGAAAAACTGTTTTTT

V gene: TRBV27
J gene: TRBJ2-5
D gene: NA
clone size: NA
CDR3 protein: CASSTLLGRETQYF
CDR3 DNA: TGTGCCAGCAGTACCCTACTAGGTCGAGAGACCCAGTACTTC

V gene: TRBV2
J gene: TRBJ2-7
D gene: TRBD1
clone size: NA
CDR3 protein: CASRGQGAYEQYF
CDR3 DNA: TGTGCCAGCAGGGGACAGGGGGCCTACGAGCAGTACTTC

V gene: TRBV7-6
J gene: TRBJ2-2
D gene: NA
clone size: NA
CDR3 protein: CASSLVRASMAGELFF
CDR3 DNA: TGTGCCAGCAGCTTAGTCAGGGCTAGTATGGCCGGGGAGCTGTTTTTT

V gene: TRBV19
J gene: TRBJ2-1
D gene: TRBD2
clone size: NA
CDR3 protein: CASSIPASGSNEQFF
CDR3 DNA: TGTGCCAGTAGTATTCCCGCTAGCGGGAGCAATGAGCAGTTCTTC

V gene: TRBV6-6
J gene: TRBJ2-5
D gene: NA
clone size: few
CDR3 protein: CASSYGSETQYF
CDR3 DNA: TGTGCCAGCAGTTACGGGAGTGAGACCCAGTACTTC

V gene: TRBV11-2
J gene: TRBJ1-1
D gene: NA
clone size: NA
CDR3 protein: CASSPPGELGLFF
CDR3 DNA: TGTGCCAGCAGCCCCCCAGGAGAGCTGGGTCTTTTCTTT

V gene: TRBV19
J gene: TRBJ2-7
D gene: TRBD2
clone size: few
CDR3 protein: CASSIAGGAVYEQYF
CDR3 DNA: TGTGCCAGTAGTATAGCGGGGGGAGCGGTCTACGAGCAGTACTTC

V gene: TRBV6-5
J gene: TRBJ2-5
D gene: TRBD2
clone size: few
CDR3 protein: CASTLAGTETQYF
CDR3 DNA: TGTGCCAGCACCCTAGCGGGAACGGAGACCCAGTACTTC

V gene: TRBV28
J gene: TRBJ2-7
D gene: NA
clone size: NA
CDR3 protein: CASSLVREQYF
CDR3 DNA: TGTGCCAGCAGTTTGGTTCGGGAGCAGTACTTC

V gene: TRBV10-3
J gene: TRBJ2-7
D gene: NA
clone size: NA
CDR3 protein: CAISDPGLQTSYEQYF
CDR3 DNA: TGTGCCATCAGTGATCCCGGACTGCAAACTTCCTACGAGCAGTACTTC

V gene: TRBV7-7
J gene: TRBJ2-1
D gene: TRBD2
clone size: NA
CDR3 protein: CASSRSSGYNEQFF
CDR3 DNA: TGTGCTAGCAGCCGCTCTAGCGGATACAATGAGCAGTTCTTC

V gene: TRBV28
J gene: TRBJ1-5
D gene: NA
clone size: NA
CDR3 protein: CASRGGGTTQPQHF
CDR3 DNA: TGTGCCAGCAGAGGAGGGGGGACAACCCAGCCCCAGCATTTT

V gene: TRBV11-1
J gene: TRBJ2-3
D gene: TRBD2
clone size: few
CDR3 protein: CASSGRGSSTDTQYF
CDR3 DNA: TGTGCCAGCAGCGGGAGGGGATCAAGCACAGATACGCAGTATTTT

V gene: TRBV13
J gene: TRBJ2-7
D gene: TRBD2
clone size: NA
CDR3 protein: CASSPWGGVSSGYEQYF
CDR3 DNA: TGTGCCAGCAGCCCCTGGGGGGGAGTCAGTTCGGGCTACGAGCAGTACTTC

V gene: TRBV7-3
J gene: TRBJ2-1
D gene: NA
clone size: NA
CDR3 protein: CASSVTGNVNEQFF
CDR3 DNA: TGTGCCAGCAGCGTCACAGGGAATGTCAATGAGCAGTTCTTC

V gene: TRBV4-1
J gene: TRBJ1-1
D gene: TRBD1
clone size: NA
CDR3 protein: CASSQDRTGLNEAFF
CDR3 DNA: TGCGCCAGCAGCCAAGATAGGACAGGACTGAATGAAGCTTTCTTT

V gene: TRBV27
J gene: TRBJ2-1
D gene: NA
clone size: NA
CDR3 protein: CASKELGSPGNEQFF
CDR3 DNA: TGTGCCAGCAAGGAGCTGGGCAGCCCGGGGAATGAGCAGTTCTTC

V gene: TRBV6-5
J gene: TRBJ1-4
D gene: NA
clone size: NA
CDR3 protein: CASSYRTEKLFF
CDR3 DNA: TGTGCCAGCAGTTACCGGACAGAAAAACTGTTTTTT

V gene: TRBV7-2
J gene: TRBJ2-5
D gene: TRBD1
clone size: NA
CDR3 protein: CASSPRQGQETQYF
CDR3 DNA: TGTGCCAGCAGCCCCAGACAGGGCCAAGAGACCCAGTACTTC

V gene: TRBV2
J gene: TRBJ2-7
D gene: NA
clone size: NA
CDR3 protein: CASNPRTADEQYF
CDR3 DNA: TGTGCCAGCAACCCGAGGACAGCGGACGAGCAGTACTTC

V gene: TRBV7-2
J gene: TRBJ2-1
D gene: NA
clone size: NA
CDR3 protein: CASSSPASRKADSYNEQFF
CDR3 DNA: TGTGCCAGCAGCTCCCCCGCATCCAGAAAGGCGGACTCCTACAATGAGCAGTTCTTC

V gene: TRBV19
J gene: TRBJ1-4
D gene: NA
clone size: NA
CDR3 protein: CASVPAGGNEKLFF
CDR3 DNA: TGTGCCAGTGTCCCGGCCGGGGGCAATGAAAAACTGTTTTTT

V gene: TRBV27
J gene: TRBJ2-1
D gene: NA
clone size: NA
CDR3 protein: CASSLNLGNNEQFF
CDR3 DNA: TGTGCCAGCAGTCTGAACCTCGGGAACAATGAGCAGTTCTTC

V gene: TRBV2
J gene: TRBJ2-7
D gene: TRBD2
clone size: NA
CDR3 protein: CASSETSGARQYF
CDR3 DNA: TGTGCCAGCAGTGAGACTAGCGGAGCCCGTCAGTACTTC

V gene: TRBV7-6
J gene: TRBJ2-7
D gene: NA
clone size: NA
CDR3 protein: CASSLDPLDRLRTYEQYF
CDR3 DNA: TGTGCCAGCAGCTTAGACCCATTAGACCGACTCCGGACCTACGAGCAGTACTTC

V gene: TRBV5-4
J gene: TRBJ2-1
D gene: TRBD2
clone size: once
CDR3 protein: CASSLGSYGGSYNEQFF
CDR3 DNA: TGTGCCAGCAGCTTGGGGAGTTATGGCGGGAGCTACAATGAGCAGTTCTTC

V gene: TRBV25-1
J gene: TRBJ2-3
D gene: TRBD1
clone size: once
CDR3 protein: CASSDGTGWADTQYF
CDR3 DNA: TGTGCCAGCAGTGACGGGACAGGGTGGGCAGATACGCAGTATTTT

V gene: TRBV15
J gene: TRBJ1-5
D gene: NA
clone size: NA
CDR3 protein: CATSRDRANNQPQHF
CDR3 DNA: TGTGCCACCAGCAGAGATCGGGCCAACAATCAGCCCCAGCATTTT

V gene: TRBV9
J gene: TRBJ2-7
D gene: TRBD2
clone size: NA
CDR3 protein: CASSESSGRGYEQYF
CDR3 DNA: TGTGCCAGCAGCGAGTCTAGCGGGAGAGGGTACGAGCAGTACTTC

V gene: TRBV6-5
J gene: TRBJ1-1
D gene: TRBD1
clone size: NA
CDR3 protein: CARRRNWTGGVEAFF
CDR3 DNA: TGTGCCAGACGACGGAATTGGACAGGGGGCGTTGAAGCTTTCTTT

V gene: TRBV29-1
J gene: TRBJ1-2
D gene: NA
clone size: few
CDR3 protein: CSAHLTEGYTF
CDR3 DNA: TGCAGCGCCCACTTAACCGAGGGCTACACCTTC

V gene: TRBV15
J gene: TRBJ1-2
D gene: NA
clone size: NA
CDR3 protein: CATSRDRQLANYGYTF
CDR3 DNA: TGTGCCACCAGCAGAGATCGACAGCTAGCTAACTATGGCTACACCTTC

V gene: TRBV5-5
J gene: TRBJ1-2
D gene: TRBD1
clone size: NA
CDR3 protein: CASSQTGTKGYTF
CDR3 DNA: TGTGCCAGCAGCCAGACAGGGACCAAAGGCTACACCTTC

V gene: TRBV11-2
J gene: TRBJ2-3
D gene: TRBD2
clone size: NA
CDR3 protein: CASSLKTGTSRTDTQYF
CDR3 DNA: TGTGCCAGCAGCTTAAAAACCGGGACTAGTCGCACAGATACGCAGTATTTT

V gene: TRBV9
J gene: TRBJ2-7
D gene: NA
clone size: NA
CDR3 protein: CASSVGGGHSYEQYF
CDR3 DNA: TGTGCCAGCAGCGTGGGCGGGGGACACTCCTACGAGCAGTACTTC